Sequencing of this T cell receptor (beta chain) was carried out in a study of blood T cell repertoires in COVID-19. The table came from immunoSEQ multiplex PCR; TCRdb's copy has only in-frame clones and leaves some out. The sample lists about 280,000 clones, roughly 89% occurring once. The cohort comprised adults aged roughly 18 to 95 years residing in around 25 US areas. V lost 2 bases, J lost 8 bases, and 11 bases stayed unmatched. The CDR3 covers 17 residues. Germline lookup yields CDR1 LGHDT and CDR2 YNNKEL (reference sequence). The sequenced sample consisted of PBMCs or T cells enriched from blood (not recorded which). This chain links TRBV3-1 (or the pseudogene TRBV3-2) with TRBJ2-1, with 11 bases fitting TRBD1. The origin of this receptor is a woman aged 40 to 50 who had recovered from COVID-19. In DNA, the CDR3 is TGTGCCAGCAGCCAAACCAACAAGGGACAGGGGGTGGATGAGCAGTTCTTC. Translation gives CASSQTNKGQGVDEQFF.